The clone carrying this T cell receptor beta chain showed up many times. From the reads, TCRdb called clonotypes with MiXCR, one entry per CDR3 protein. This repertoire shows approximately 500,000 distinct CDR3 sequences, about 15% found once; its top ten account for 20% to 30%. This sample was included in a study of T cell repertoires in cytomegalovirus infection. The V gene lost 1 base and the J gene lost 10 bases, with 21 bases spanning the gap. The germline gives CDR1 SGHRS, CDR2 YFSETQ. The CDR3 sequence is 16 residues long. This chain connects TRBV5-1 to TRBJ2-1; either TRBD1 or TRBD2 may fit D (6 bases each). Material for sequencing was CD8+ T cells from PBMCs. This TCR derives from a human donor in good health (CMV status not recorded). Some clones in this sample may be carry-over from other donors' samples. CDR3 region: CASSLRGLEGQKEQFF. CDR3 in DNA: TGCGCCAGCAGCTTGAGGGGGTTGGAGGGTCAAAAAGAGCAGTTCTTC. Full variable domain (rest looked up from reference TRBV5-1 and TRBJ2-1): KAGVTQTPRYLIKTRGQQVTLSCSPISGHRSVSWYQQTPGQGLQFLFEYFSETQRNKGNFPGRFSGRQFSNSRSEMNVSTLELGDSALYLCASSLRGLEGQKEQFFGPGTRLTVL.